This is a list of T cell receptor beta chains from one sample in a study of T cells in localized non-small cell lung cancer. Method: immunoSEQ multiplex PCR; TCRdb's copy keeps in-frame clones and lacks some. The data contain tens of thousands of clones, around 84% of them singletons. The sequencing here drew on peripheral blood, taken before any cancer treatment. Receptors originate from a man between 18 and 49 years old with stage I lung adenocarcinoma. Each CDR3 is given with its conserved first and last residue. The order of the fields is D gene, V gene, clone size, J gene, CDR3 protein, CDR3 DNA. The D gene is left open where the match is weak. Where a row states a size, it is once, few, many or the class of an expanded clone; other rows omit it.

.,TRBV13,.,TRBJ2-1,CASSSGRNEQFF,TGTGCCAGCAGCAGCGGGCGCAATGAGCAGTTCTTC
TRBD1,TRBV29-1,.,TRBJ1-2,CSGPRGVNYGYTF,TGCAGCGGCCCCAGGGGGGTAAACTATGGCTACACCTTC
.,TRBV11-2,.,TRBJ1-3,CASSLLGGNTIYF,TGTGCCAGCAGCTTGTTAGGTGGAAACACCATATATTTT
.,TRBV7-8,.,TRBJ1-1,CASSLPPTGVAEAFF,TGTGCCAGCAGCTTACCCCCGACAGGCGTCGCTGAAGCTTTCTTT
.,TRBV7-7,.,TRBJ2-5,CASSPGTRQDQETQYF,TGTGCCAGCAGCCCCGGGACCCGGCAGGACCAAGAGACCCAGTACTTC
.,TRBV27,.,TRBJ1-2,CASSSRGGSYGYTF,TGTGCCAGCAGTTCCAGGGGTGGCAGCTATGGCTACACCTTC
.,TRBV7-9,.,TRBJ2-7,CASSPNSQTYEQYF,TGTGCCAGCAGCCCCAATAGCCAGACCTACGAGCAGTACTTC
.,TRBV4-1,.,TRBJ2-3,CASSHGEDTQYF,TGCGCCAGCAGCCACGGGGAGGATACGCAGTATTTT
.,TRBV7-2,once,TRBJ1-1,CASSPAVEAFF,TGTGCCAGCAGCCCGGCAGTTGAAGCTTTCTTT
.,TRBV10-3,.,TRBJ1-1,CAIRTGGTEAFF,TGTGCCATCAGGACCGGGGGGACTGAAGCTTTCTTT
.,TRBV11-3,.,TRBJ2-1,CASSLNRVNEQFF,TGTGCCAGCAGCTTAAACAGGGTGAATGAGCAGTTCTTC
.,TRBV19,.,TRBJ2-7,CASSMAASYEQYF,TGTGCCAGTAGTATGGCGGCGTCCTACGAGCAGTACTTC
.,TRBV19,.,TRBJ2-7,CASSIMRASSYEQYF,TGTGCCAGTAGTATAATGCGCGCTAGCTCCTACGAGCAGTACTTC
.,TRBV19,.,TRBJ2-5,CASSISSAGALKETQYF,TGTGCCAGTAGTATAAGTTCCGCGGGGGCATTAAAAGAGACCCAGTACTTC
.,TRBV7-8,.,TRBJ2-7,CASSLGAGDEQYF,TGTGCCAGCAGCTTAGGGGCAGGAGACGAGCAGTACTTC
.,TRBV5-1,.,TRBJ1-1,CASSFGGTEAFF,TGCGCCAGCAGCTTCGGGGGCACTGAAGCTTTCTTT
.,TRBV7-2,.,TRBJ2-7,CASSLEEAGTYEQYF,TGTGCCAGCAGCTTAGAGGAGGCAGGGACCTACGAGCAGTACTTC
.,TRBV14,.,TRBJ1-2,CASSQVGGAYGYTF,TGTGCCAGCAGCCAAGTCGGGGGGGCCTATGGCTACACCTTC
.,TRBV21-1,.,TRBJ2-7,CASRCRGPGGEQYF,TGTGCCAGCAGGTGCAGGGGCCCCGGGGGGGAGCAGTACTTC
.,TRBV4-2,.,TRBJ1-3,CASSPTERSSGNTIYF,TGTGCCAGCAGCCCCACGGAGCGGAGCTCTGGAAACACCATATATTTT
.,TRBV28,.,TRBJ2-7,CASSFEGPPYEQYF,TGTGCCAGCAGTTTTGAGGGACCGCCCTACGAGCAGTACTTC
TRBD2,TRBV5-1,.,TRBJ2-1,CASSLAATSGNYNEQFF,TGCGCCAGCAGCTTGGCCGCGACTAGCGGTAATTACAATGAGCAGTTCTTC
.,TRBV19,.,TRBJ1-1,CASSTAALQGWAFF,TGTGCCAGTAGTACTGCTGCATTACAGGGTTGGGCTTTCTTT
.,TRBV9,.,TRBJ2-1,CASSGGQGGNEQFF,TGTGCCAGCAGCGGAGGACAGGGAGGGAATGAGCAGTTCTTC
.,TRBV30,once,TRBJ2-2,CAWRRTTNTGELFF,TGTGCCTGGAGACGTACAACGAACACCGGGGAGCTGTTTTTT
.,TRBV10-3,.,TRBJ1-2,CAITREGYGYTF,TGTGCCATCACCAGAGAGGGCTATGGCTACACCTTC